This T cell receptor (beta chain) was sequenced in a study of T cell repertoires in ileal Crohn's disease. Study-wide background: Median disease duration was roughly 8.4 years; around 35% smoked at surgery.

The CDR3 is 13 residues long. Germline V gene lookup returns CDR1 SGHRS and CDR2 YFSETQ. Stated time point: neoterminal ileum biopsy at postoperative endoscopy, about 6 months after surgery. Each sample's TCRB immunosequencing used about 0.5 micrograms of biopsy DNA. The assay was immunoSEQ multiplex PCR, and TCRdb's table has in-frame clones only and misses some. Altogether some 5,400 clones are present, 55% to 70% being singletons, with the ten largest covering less than 35%. This clone was seen just once. Compared with germline, one end of the junction differs, possibly owing to a read error. Sequencing was performed on ileal tissue. The sequence came from an adult with Crohn's disease. The genes are TRBV5-1 and TRBJ1-2; the D gene is possibly TRBD1 (5 bases). CDR3 in amino acids: CASSSQVNYGYTF. The CDR3 DNA is TGTGCCAGCAGCTCACAGGTTAACTATGGCTACACCTTC.